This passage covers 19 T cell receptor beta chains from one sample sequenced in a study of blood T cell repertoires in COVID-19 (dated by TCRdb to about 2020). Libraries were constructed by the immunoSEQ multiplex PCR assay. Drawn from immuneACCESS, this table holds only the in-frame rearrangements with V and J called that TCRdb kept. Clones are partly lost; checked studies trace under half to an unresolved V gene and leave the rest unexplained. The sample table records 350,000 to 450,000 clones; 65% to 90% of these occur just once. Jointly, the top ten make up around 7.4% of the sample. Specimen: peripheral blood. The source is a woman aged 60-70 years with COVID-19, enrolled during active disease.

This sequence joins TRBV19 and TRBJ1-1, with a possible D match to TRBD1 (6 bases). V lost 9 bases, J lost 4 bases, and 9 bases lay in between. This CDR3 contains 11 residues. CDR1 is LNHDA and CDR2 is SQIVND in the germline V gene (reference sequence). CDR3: CASGQSTEAFF. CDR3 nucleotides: TGTGCCAGCGGACAGAGCACTGAAGCTTTCTTT.

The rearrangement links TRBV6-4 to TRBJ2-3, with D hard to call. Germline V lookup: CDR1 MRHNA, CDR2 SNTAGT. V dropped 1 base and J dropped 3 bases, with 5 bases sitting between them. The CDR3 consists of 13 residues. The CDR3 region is CASSDLLTDTQYF. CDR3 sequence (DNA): TGTGCCAGCAGTGACTTATTGACAGATACGCAGTATTTT.

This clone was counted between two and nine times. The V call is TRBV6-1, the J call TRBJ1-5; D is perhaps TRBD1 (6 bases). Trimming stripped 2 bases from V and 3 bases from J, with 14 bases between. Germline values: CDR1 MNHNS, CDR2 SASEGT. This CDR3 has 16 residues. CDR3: CASSEREGDNNQPQHF. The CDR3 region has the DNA TGTGCCAGCAGTGAACGTGAAGGGGACAACAATCAGCCCCAGCATTTT.

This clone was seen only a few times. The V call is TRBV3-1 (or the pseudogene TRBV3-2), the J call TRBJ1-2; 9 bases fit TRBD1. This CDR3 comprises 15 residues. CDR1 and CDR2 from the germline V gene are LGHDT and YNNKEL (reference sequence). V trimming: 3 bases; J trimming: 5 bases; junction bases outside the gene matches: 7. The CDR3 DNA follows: TGTGCCAGCAGCCACCCGGGACAGGGTCGGTATGGCTACACCTTC. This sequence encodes CASSHPGQGRYGYTF.

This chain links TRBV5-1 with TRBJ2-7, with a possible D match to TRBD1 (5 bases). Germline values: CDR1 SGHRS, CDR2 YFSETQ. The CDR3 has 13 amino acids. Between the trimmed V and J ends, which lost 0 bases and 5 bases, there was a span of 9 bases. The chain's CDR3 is CASSLAGFHEQYF. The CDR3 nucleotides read TGCGCCAGCAGCTTGGCAGGGTTCCACGAGCAGTACTTC.

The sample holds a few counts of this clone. DNA for the CDR3: TGTGCCAGCAGCGTATACCAGGGTGCTGGAAACACCATATATTTT. This encodes CASSVYQGAGNTIYF. This chain connects TRBV5-4 to TRBJ1-3; possible D gene TRBD1, 5 bases. Between the trimmed V and J ends, which lost 4 bases and 2 bases, there was a span of 13 bases. This CDR3 contains 15 residues. Germline assignment: CDR1 SGHNT and CDR2 YYREEE (reference sequence).

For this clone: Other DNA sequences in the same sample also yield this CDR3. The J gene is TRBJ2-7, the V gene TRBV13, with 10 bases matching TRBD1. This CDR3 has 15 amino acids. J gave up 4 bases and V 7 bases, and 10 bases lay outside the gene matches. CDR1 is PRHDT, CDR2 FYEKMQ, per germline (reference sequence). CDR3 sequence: CASTAPGQGIYEQYF. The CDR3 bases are TGTGCCAGCACCGCTCCGGGACAGGGGATTTACGAGCAGTACTTC.

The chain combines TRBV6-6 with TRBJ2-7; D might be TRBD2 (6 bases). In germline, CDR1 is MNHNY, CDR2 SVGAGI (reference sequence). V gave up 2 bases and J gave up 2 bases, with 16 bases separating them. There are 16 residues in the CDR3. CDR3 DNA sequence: TGTGCCAGCAGTTACGGGGTAGGAGGGAGCACCTACGAGCAGTACTTC. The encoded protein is CASSYGVGGSTYEQYF.

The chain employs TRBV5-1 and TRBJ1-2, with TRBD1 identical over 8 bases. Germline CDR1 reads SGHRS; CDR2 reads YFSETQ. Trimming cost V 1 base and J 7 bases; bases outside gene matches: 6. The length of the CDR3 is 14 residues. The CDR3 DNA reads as TGCGCCAGCAGCTTGCAGGGGGCGTCGGGTGGCTACACCTTC. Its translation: CASSLQGASGGYTF.

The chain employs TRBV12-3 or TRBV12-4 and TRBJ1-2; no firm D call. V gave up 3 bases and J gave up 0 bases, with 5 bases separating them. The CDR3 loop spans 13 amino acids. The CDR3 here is CASSFGTNYGYTF. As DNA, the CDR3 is TGTGCCAGCAGTTTTGGCACTAACTATGGCTACACCTTC.

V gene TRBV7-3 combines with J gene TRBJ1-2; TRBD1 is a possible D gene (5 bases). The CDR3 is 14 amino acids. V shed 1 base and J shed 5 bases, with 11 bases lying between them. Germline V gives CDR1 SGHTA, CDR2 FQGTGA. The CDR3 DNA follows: TGTGCCAGCAGCTTAAACCAGGGAAAGTATGGCTACACCTTC. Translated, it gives CASSLNQGKYGYTF.

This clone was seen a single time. This chain's CDR3 is CASSLDRERGYTF. CDR3 in DNA: TGTGCCAGCAGTCTCGACAGGGAGCGAGGCTACACCTTC. The chain carries TRBV12-3 or TRBV12-4 and TRBJ1-2; 7 bases fit TRBD1. CDR3 length equals 13 residues. The ends lost 5 bases at V and 8 bases at J; junction bases unmatched: 8.

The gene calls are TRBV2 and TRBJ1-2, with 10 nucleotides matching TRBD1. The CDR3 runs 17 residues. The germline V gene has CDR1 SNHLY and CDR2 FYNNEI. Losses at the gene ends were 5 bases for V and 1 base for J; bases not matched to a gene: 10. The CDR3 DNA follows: TGTGCCAGCAGTTGGGACAGGGGCCAACCGATTAACTATGGCTACACCTTC. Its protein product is CASSWDRGQPINYGYTF. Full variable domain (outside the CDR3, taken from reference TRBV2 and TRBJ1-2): EPEVTQTPSHQVTQMGQEVILRCVPISNHLYFYWYRQILGQKVEFLVSFYNNEISEKSEIFDDQFSVERPDGSNFTLKIRSTKLEDSAMYFCASSWDRGQPINYGYTFGSGTRLTVV.

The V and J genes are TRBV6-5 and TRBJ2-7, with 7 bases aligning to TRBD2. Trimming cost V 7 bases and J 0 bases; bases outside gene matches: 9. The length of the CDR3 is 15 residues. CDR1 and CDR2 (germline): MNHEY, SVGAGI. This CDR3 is CASKTRGDLSYEQYF. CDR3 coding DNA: TGTGCCAGCAAAACCCGGGGGGACCTCTCCTACGAGCAGTACTTC.

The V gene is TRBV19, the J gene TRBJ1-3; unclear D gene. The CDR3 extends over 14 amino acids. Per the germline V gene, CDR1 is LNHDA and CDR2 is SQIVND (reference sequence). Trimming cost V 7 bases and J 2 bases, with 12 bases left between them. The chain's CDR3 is CASTSSGTGNTIYF. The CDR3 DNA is TGTGCCAGTACCAGTTCGGGGACTGGAAACACCATATATTTT.

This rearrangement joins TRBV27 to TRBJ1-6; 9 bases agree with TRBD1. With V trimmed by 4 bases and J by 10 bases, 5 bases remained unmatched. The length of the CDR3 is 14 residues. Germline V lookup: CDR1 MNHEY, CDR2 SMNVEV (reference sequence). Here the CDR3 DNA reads TGTGCCAGCAGTTGGGACAGGGTTTTATCACCCCTCCACTTT. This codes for CASSWDRVLSPLHF.

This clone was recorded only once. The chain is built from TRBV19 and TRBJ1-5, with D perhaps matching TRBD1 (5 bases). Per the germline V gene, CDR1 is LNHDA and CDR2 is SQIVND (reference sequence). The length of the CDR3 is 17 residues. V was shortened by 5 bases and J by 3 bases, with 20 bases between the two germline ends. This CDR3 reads CASSSPPRQGYNQPQHF. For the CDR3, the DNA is TGTGCCAGTAGTTCTCCACCCCGGCAGGGCTACAATCAGCCCCAGCATTTT.

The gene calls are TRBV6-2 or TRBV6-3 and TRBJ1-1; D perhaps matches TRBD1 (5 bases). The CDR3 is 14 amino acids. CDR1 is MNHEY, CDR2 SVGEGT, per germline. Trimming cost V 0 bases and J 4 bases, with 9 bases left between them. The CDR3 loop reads CASSYSVGGTEAFF. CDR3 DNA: TGTGCCAGCAGTTACTCAGTGGGGGGCACTGAAGCTTTCTTT.

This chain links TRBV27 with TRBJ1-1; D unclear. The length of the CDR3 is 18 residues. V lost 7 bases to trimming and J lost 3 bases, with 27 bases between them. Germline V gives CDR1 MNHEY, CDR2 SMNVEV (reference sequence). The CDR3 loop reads CASMLPRHFWQVHTEAFF. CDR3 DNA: TGTGCCAGCATGCTCCCGCGTCACTTTTGGCAGGTGCACACTGAAGCTTTCTTT.